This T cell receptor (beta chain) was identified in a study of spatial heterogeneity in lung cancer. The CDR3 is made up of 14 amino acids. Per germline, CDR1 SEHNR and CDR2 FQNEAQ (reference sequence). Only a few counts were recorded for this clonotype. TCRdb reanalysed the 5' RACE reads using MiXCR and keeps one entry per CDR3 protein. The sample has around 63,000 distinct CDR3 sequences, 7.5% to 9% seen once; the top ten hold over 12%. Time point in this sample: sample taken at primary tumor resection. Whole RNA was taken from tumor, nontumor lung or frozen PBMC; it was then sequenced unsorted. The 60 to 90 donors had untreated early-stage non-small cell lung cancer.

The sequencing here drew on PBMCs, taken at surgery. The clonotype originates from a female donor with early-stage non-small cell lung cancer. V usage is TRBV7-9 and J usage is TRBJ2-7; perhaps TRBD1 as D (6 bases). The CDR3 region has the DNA TGTGCCAGCAGCTCAGGGGACAATTCGTACGAGCAGTGCGTC. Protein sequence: CASSSGDNSYEQCV.